These 14 T cell receptor beta chains came from one sample sequenced in a study of T cells in Graves' hyperthyroidism and ophthalmopathy. RNA transcripts served as the template for amplifying TCR beta CDR3 regions. HTBI primers drove first-round RT-PCR of the TCR CDR3. TCRdb called the multiplex PCR reads again in MiXCR, with one record for every CDR3 protein. The sample has about 600,000 distinct CDR3 sequences, approximately 14% seen once. Specimen: blood. These receptors came from a woman aged 45-65 years with Graves' ophthalmopathy.

This clonotype was picked up many times. CDR3: CASTRDLRADTQYF. The CDR3, as DNA: TGTGCCAGCACCCGGGACCTCCGGGCAGATACGCAGTATTTT. The chain is built from TRBV12-3 or TRBV12-4 and TRBJ2-3, with D perhaps matching TRBD1 or TRBD2 (5 bases each). This CDR3 has 14 amino acids. V lost 7 bases to trimming and J lost 4 bases, with 15 bases between them.

This clonotype was seen ten or more times. The chain has TRBV11-2 and TRBJ2-7; a weak D match, TRBD2 (5 bases). Germline CDR1 SGHAT, CDR2 FQNNGV. Trimming stripped 0 bases from V and 0 bases from J, with 12 bases between. The length of the CDR3 is 16 residues. As DNA, the CDR3 is TGTGCCAGCAGCTTAGATTCGAGCGGTAACTCCTACGAGCAGTACTTC. Translated, it gives CASSLDSSGNSYEQYF.

This clonotype was seen ten or more times. The chain couples TRBV5-1 to TRBJ1-1; D unclear. This CDR3 spans 15 amino acids. Between the trimmed V and J ends, which lost 4 bases and 1 base, there was a span of 14 bases. Germline V gene lookup returns CDR1 SGHRS and CDR2 YFSETQ. In nucleotides, the CDR3 is TGCGCCAGCAGCGGGCTCCCACCCCAGAACACTGAAGCTTTCTTT. This gives the protein CASSGLPPQNTEAFF.

This chain connects TRBV10-3 to TRBJ1-6; 8 bases map to TRBD1. V gave up 6 bases and J gave up 5 bases; unmatched junction bases: 0. The CDR3 has 13 residues. Per the germline V gene, CDR1 is ENHRY and CDR2 is SYGVKD. CDR3 nucleotide sequence: TGTGCCATCAGGGGACAGGATAATTCACCCCTCCACTTT. Encoded protein: CAIRGQDNSPLHF.

Only a few counts were recorded for this clonotype. The rearrangement links TRBV19 to TRBJ2-1; a possible D gene is TRBD1 (6 bases). Trimming shortened V by 4 bases and J by 2 bases, and 12 bases separated the two germline ends. Germline V lookup: CDR1 LNHDA, CDR2 SQIVND (reference sequence). The CDR3 has 15 amino acids. The CDR3 region has the DNA TGTGCCAGTAGTAAACAGGGTTTCACCTACAATGAGCAGTTCTTC. Translating gives CASSKQGFTYNEQFF.

The CDR3 DNA sequence: TGTGCCAGTACCAGGACCCAGGGCAATCAGCCCCAGCATTTT. This codes for CASTRTQGNQPQHF. This chain links TRBV19 with TRBJ1-5; D gene uncertain. V lost 7 bases to trimming and J lost 2 bases, with 12 bases between them. Germline assignment: CDR1 LNHDA and CDR2 SQIVND (reference sequence). The CDR3 spans 14 residues.

The sample holds a few counts of this clonotype. The chain has TRBV20-1 and TRBJ2-3; TRBD2 might be the D (5 bases). Looked up from germline, CDR1 is DFQATT and CDR2 is SNEGSKA (reference sequence). The V end was cut by 0 bases, the J end by 3 bases, with 16 bases between. The CDR3 extends over 16 amino acids. CDR3 amino acids: CSARDRRLARTDTQYF. The CDR3 bases are TGCAGTGCTAGAGATCGTCGGCTAGCTAGGACAGATACGCAGTATTTT.

The chain has TRBV29-1 and TRBJ1-2, with TRBD1 matching over 10 bases. Germline-derived CDR1 and CDR2 are SQVTM and ANQGSEA. V dropped 3 bases and J dropped 4; count of bases not matched to a gene: 5. The CDR3 runs 14 residues. CDR3 in amino acids: CSVDDRGRVYGYTF. The DNA of the CDR3 is TGCAGCGTTGACGACAGGGGGCGAGTCTATGGCTACACCTTC.

This clonotype was found a few times. The genes are TRBV6-2 or TRBV6-3 and TRBJ1-5; D is unclear. The CDR3 extends over 12 amino acids. V was pared by 6 bases and J by 3 bases, with 6 bases between. The germline CDR1 and CDR2 sequences are MNHEY and SVGEGT. The CDR3 DNA follows: TGTGCCAGCAGCGATCCCAATCAGCCCCAGCATTTT. It codes for CASSDPNQPQHF.

This clonotype was seen repeatedly, ten times or more. The chain combines TRBV7-2 with TRBJ2-1; 16 nucleotides align to TRBD2. The CDR3 is made up of 16 amino acids. Losses at the gene ends were 8 bases for V and 10 bases for J; bases not matched to a gene: 11. The germline V gene has CDR1 SGHTA and CDR2 FQGNSA. The chain's CDR3 is CASLAGTSGRAWEQFF. CDR3 in DNA: TGTGCCAGCTTAGCCGGGACTAGCGGGAGGGCCTGGGAGCAGTTCTTC.

This clonotype was seen ten or more times. The genes are TRBV24-1 and TRBJ2-2, with D maybe TRBD1 (6 bases). This CDR3 spans 14 amino acids. V was trimmed by 6 bases and J by 4 bases, leaving 11 bases between them. The V gene's germline CDR1 is KGHDR and CDR2 SFDVKD. The CDR3, as DNA: TGTGCCACCAGTACCGGGACACTCACCGGGGAGCTGTTTTTT. Translated: CATSTGTLTGELFF.

This clonotype was seen a few times. J is TRBJ2-2 and V is TRBV7-6; TRBD1 matches at 9 bases. The germline V gene encodes CDR1 SGHVS and CDR2 FNYEAQ. There are 16 residues in the CDR3. The V and J ends lost 5 bases and 2 bases, in that order; junction bases with no gene match: 6. Here the CDR3 reads CASSDRDRVNTGELFF. The CDR3 bases are TGTGCCAGCAGCGACCGGGACAGGGTTAACACCGGGGAGCTGTTTTTT.

This clonotype was counted ten times or more. This sequence joins TRBV18 and TRBJ1-5; no clear D. This CDR3 has 13 amino acids. In germline, CDR1 is KGHSH, CDR2 LQKENI. The ends were cut back, 3 bases at V and 3 bases at J, with 6 bases in the middle. The CDR3 DNA reads as TGTGCCAGCTCACCGGCGGACAATCAGCCCCAGCATTTT. Protein product: CASSPADNQPQHF.

The chain combines TRBV20-1 with TRBJ2-1; no reliable D call. The CDR3 has 13 amino acids. Germline CDR1 and CDR2: DFQATT and SNEGSKA (reference sequence). Trimming took 3 bases from V and 7 from J, leaving 13 bases between them. The CDR3, as DNA: TGCAGTGCTAGTGCTGTGGGTTTGAATGAGCAGTTCTTC. Amino acids: CSASAVGLNEQFF.